This T cell receptor beta chain is from a study of cytomegalovirus exposure and HLA in healthy donors. Study outcomes and limitations: Cytomegalovirus-associated status was assigned to around 160 TCR beta chains. A later analysis linked a missense variant in DCLRE1C to the trimming of TCR beta V and J genes.

After removal of 4 bases from V and 13 bases from J, the junction contained 10 bases not matched to a gene. The CDR3 sequence is 12 residues long. Germline V gives CDR1 LNHDA, CDR2 SQIVND (reference sequence). On this clone itself: Its antigen is unidentified.

The PCR contained 60 Vbeta and 13 Jbeta primers. Some clones are missing from TCRdb's copy, which holds only in-frame ones; the method was immunoSEQ multiplex PCR. The sample lists some 90,000 clones, about 80% occurring once. The origin of this receptor is a man aged 50-60 years in good health and CMV-seropositive. The chain couples TRBV19 to TRBJ2-7; 7 nucleotides agree with TRBD1. Sequencing was done on a sample of PBMCs. CDR3 sequence reads: CASSTSGTELYF. For the CDR3, the DNA is TGTGCCAGTAGTACGTCTGGGACAGAACTATACTTC.